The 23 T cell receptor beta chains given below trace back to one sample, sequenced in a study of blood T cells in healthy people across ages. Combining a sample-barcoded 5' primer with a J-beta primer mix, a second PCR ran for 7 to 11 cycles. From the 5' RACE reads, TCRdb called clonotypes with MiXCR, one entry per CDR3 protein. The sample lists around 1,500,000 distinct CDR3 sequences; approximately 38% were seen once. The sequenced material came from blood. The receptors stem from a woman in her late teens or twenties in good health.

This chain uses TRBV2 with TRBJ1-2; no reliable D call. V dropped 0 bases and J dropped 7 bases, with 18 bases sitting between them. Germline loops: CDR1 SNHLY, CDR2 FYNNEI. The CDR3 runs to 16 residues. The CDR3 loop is CASSEAVISFFGGYTF. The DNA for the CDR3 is TGTGCCAGCAGTGAAGCAGTTATCTCTTTCTTCGGTGGCTACACCTTC. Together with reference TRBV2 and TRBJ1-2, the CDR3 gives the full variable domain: EPEVTQTPSHQVTQMGQEVILRCVPISNHLYFYWYRQILGQKVEFLVSFYNNEISEKSEIFDDQFSVERPDGSNFTLKIRSTKLEDSAMYFCASSEAVISFFGGYTFGSGTRLTVV.

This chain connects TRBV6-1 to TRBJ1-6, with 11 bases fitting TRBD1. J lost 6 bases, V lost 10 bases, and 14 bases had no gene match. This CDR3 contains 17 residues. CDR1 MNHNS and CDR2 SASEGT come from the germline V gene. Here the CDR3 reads CATLSGTGGAVNSPLHF. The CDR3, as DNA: TGTGCCACCTTAAGTGGGACAGGGGGAGCGGTTAATTCACCCCTCCACTTT.

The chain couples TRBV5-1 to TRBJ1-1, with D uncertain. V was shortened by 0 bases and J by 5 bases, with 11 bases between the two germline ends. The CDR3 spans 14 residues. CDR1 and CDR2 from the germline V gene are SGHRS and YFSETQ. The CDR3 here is CASSLGLEYTEAFF. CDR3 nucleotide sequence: TGCGCCAGCAGCTTGGGTCTGGAATATACTGAAGCTTTCTTT.

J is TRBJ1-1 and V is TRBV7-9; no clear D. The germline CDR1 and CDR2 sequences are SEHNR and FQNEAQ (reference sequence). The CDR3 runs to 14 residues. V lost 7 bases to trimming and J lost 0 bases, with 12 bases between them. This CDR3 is CASTLSEVNTEAFF. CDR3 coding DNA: TGTGCCAGCACCCTCAGTGAGGTGAACACTGAAGCTTTCTTT.

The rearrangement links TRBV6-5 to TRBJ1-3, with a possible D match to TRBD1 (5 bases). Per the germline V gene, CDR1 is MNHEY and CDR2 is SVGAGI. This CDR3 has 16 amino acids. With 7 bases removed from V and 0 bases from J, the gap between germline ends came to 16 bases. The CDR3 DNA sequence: TGTGCCAGCACCGTACGGGACGGAAGCTCTGGAAACACCATATATTTT. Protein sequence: CASTVRDGSSGNTIYF.

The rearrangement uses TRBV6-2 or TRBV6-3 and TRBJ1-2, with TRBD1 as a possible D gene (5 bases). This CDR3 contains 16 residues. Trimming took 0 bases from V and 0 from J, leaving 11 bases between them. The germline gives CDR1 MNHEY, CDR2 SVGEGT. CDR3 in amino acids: CASSYSRQGANYGYTF. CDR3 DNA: TGTGCCAGCAGTTACTCCAGGCAGGGAGCTAACTATGGCTACACCTTC.

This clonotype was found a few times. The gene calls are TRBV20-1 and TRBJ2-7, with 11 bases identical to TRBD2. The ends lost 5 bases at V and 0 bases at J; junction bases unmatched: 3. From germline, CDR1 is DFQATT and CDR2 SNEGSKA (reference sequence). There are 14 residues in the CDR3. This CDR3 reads CSAGLAGHSYEQYF. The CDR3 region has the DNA TGCAGTGCTGGACTAGCGGGCCACTCCTACGAGCAGTACTTC.

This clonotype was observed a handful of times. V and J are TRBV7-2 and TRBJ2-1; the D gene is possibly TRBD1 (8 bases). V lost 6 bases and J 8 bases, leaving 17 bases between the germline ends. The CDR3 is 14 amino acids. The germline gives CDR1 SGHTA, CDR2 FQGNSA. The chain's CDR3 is CASRQGGLPHEQFF. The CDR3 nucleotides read TGTGCCAGCAGACAGGGGGGACTACCCCATGAGCAGTTCTTC.

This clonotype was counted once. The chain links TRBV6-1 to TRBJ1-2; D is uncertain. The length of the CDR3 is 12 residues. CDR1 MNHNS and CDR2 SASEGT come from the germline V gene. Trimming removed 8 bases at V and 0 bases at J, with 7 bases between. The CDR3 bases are TGTGCCAGCCCAGGCGCTAACTATGGCTACACCTTC. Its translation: CASPGANYGYTF.

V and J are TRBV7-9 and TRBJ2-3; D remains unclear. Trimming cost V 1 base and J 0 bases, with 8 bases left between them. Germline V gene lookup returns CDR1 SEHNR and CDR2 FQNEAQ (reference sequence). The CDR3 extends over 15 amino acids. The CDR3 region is CASSLGFTSTDTQYF. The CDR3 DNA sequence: TGTGCCAGCAGCTTAGGATTTACTAGCACAGATACGCAGTATTTT. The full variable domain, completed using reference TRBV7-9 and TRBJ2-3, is DTGVSQNPRHKITKRGQNVTFRCDPISEHNRLYWYRQTLGQGPEFLTYFQNEAQLEKSRLLSDRFSAERPKGSFSTLEIQRTEQGDSAMYLCASSLGFTSTDTQYFGPGTRLTVL.

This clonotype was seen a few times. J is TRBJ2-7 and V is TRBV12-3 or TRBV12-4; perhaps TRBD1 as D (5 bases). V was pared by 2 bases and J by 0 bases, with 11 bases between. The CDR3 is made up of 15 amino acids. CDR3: CASSLIYRSSYEQYF. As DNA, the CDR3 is TGTGCCAGCAGTTTAATATACAGGAGCTCCTACGAGCAGTACTTC.

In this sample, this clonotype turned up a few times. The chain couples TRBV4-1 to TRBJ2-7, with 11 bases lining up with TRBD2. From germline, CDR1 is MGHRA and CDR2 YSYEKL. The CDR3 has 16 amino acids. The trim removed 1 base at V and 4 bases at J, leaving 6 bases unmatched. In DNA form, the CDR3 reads TGCGCCAGCAGCCAAGGGGGTAGCGGGAGGGAATACGAGCAGTACTTC. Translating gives CASSQGGSGREYEQYF.

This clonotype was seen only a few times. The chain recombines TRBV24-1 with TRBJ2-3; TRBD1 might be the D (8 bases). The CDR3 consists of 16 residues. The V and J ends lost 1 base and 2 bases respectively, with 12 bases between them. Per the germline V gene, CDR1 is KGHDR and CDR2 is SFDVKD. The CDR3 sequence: CATSDFTGGDTDTQYF. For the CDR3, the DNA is TGTGCCACCAGTGATTTCACAGGGGGGGACACAGATACGCAGTATTTT.

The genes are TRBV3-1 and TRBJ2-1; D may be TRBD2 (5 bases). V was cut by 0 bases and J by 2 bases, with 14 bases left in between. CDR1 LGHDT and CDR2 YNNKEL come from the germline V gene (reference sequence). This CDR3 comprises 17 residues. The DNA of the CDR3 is TGTGCCAGCAGCCAAGATGAGGGAGTAGGCCCCTACAATGAGCAGTTCTTC. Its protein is CASSQDEGVGPYNEQFF.

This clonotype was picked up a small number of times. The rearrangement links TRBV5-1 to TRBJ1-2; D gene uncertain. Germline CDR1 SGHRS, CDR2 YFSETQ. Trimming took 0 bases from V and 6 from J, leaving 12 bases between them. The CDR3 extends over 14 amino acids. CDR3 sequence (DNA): TGCGCCAGCAGCTTGGCCGATGGCAGAAATGGCTACACCTTC. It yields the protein CASSLADGRNGYTF.

The CDR3 here is CASSLEAGQQETQYF. The CDR3 DNA reads as TGTGCCAGCAGCTTAGAGGCGGGGCAACAAGAGACCCAGTACTTC. This chain joins TRBV7-9 and TRBJ2-5; TRBD2 is a possible D gene (6 bases). V was trimmed by 1 base and J by 2 bases, leaving 11 bases between them. Germline V gene data show CDR1 as SEHNR and CDR2 as FQNEAQ (reference sequence). CDR3 length: 15 amino acids.

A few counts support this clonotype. CDR3 loop: CASSQPRAGTDTQYF. The CDR3 nucleotides are TGTGCCAGCAGCCAACCCAGGGCGGGCACAGATACGCAGTATTTT. The genes are TRBV14 and TRBJ2-3; possibly TRBD1 for D (5 bases). The germline V and J ends were trimmed by 2 bases and 1 base, with 10 bases remaining between them. There are 15 residues in the CDR3. The germline V gene encodes CDR1 SGHDN and CDR2 FVKESK.

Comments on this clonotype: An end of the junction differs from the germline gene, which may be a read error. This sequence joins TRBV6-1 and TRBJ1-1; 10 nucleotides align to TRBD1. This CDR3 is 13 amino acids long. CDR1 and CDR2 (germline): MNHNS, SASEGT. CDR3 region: CASREGQGAEAFF. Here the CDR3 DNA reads TGTGCCAGCAGAGAAGGACAGGGGGCTGAAGCTTTCTTT.

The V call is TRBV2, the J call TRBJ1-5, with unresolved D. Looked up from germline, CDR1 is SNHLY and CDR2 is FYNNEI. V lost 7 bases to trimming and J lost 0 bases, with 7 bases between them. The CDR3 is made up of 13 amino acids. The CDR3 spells CASMVYSNQPQHF. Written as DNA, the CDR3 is TGTGCCAGCATGGTTTATAGCAATCAGCCCCAGCATTTT.

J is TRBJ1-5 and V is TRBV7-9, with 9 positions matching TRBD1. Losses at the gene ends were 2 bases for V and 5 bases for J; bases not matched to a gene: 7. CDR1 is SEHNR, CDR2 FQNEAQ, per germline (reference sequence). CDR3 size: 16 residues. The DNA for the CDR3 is TGTGCCAGCAGCTTAAGTCCGGGACAGGGTGATCAGCCCCAGCATTTT. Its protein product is CASSLSPGQGDQPQHF.

CDR3 DNA: TGTGCCAGCAGCTTACGGGGGGGGGAGCAGTTCTTC. As protein: CASSLRGGEQFF. The J gene is TRBJ2-1, the V gene TRBV7-8, with TRBD2 matching 8 bases. V lost 2 bases, J lost 10 bases, and 1 base stayed unmatched. The germline CDR1 and CDR2 sequences are SGHVS and FQNEAQ. The CDR3 sequence is 12 residues long.

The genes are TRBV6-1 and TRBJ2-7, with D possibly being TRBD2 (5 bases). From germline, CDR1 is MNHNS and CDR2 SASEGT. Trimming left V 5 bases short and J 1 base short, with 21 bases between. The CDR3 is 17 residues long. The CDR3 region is CASSRSPRTGSSYEQYF. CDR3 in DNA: TGTGCCAGCAGTAGAAGCCCTCGGACGGGGAGTTCCTACGAGCAGTACTTC.

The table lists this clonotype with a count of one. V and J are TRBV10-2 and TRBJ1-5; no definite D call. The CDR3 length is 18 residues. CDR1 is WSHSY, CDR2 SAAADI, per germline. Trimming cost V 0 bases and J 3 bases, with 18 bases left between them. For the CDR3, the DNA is TGCGCCAGCAGTGAGTCGTCGGGCAGGTATATGGACAATCAGCCCCAGCATTTT. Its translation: CASSESSGRYMDNQPQHF.